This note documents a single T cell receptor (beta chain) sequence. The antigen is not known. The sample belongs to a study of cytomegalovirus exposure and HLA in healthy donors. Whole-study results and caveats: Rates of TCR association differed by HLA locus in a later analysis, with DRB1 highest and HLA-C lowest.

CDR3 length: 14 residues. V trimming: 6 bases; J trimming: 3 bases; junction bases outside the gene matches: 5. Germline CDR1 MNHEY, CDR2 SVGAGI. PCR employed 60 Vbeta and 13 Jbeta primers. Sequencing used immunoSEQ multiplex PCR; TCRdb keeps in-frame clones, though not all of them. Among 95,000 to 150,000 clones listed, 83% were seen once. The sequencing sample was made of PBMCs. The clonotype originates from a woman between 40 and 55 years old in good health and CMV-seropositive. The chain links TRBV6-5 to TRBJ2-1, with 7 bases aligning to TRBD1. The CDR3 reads CASSRRDSYNEQFF. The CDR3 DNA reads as TGTGCCAGCAGCCGCCGGGACAGCTACAATGAGCAGTTCTTC.